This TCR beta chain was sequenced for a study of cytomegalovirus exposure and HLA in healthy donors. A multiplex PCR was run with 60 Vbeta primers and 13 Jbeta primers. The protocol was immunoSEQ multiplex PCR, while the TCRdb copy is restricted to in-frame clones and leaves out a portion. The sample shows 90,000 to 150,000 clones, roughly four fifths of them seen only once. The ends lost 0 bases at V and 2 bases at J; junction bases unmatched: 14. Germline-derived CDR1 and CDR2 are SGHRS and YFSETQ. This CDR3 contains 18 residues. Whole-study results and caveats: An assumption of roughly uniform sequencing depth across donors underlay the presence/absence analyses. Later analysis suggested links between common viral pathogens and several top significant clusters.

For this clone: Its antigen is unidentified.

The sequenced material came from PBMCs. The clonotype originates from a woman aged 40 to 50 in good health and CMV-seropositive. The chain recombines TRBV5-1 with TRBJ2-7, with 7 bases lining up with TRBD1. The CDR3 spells CASSLAITRQGPPYEQYF. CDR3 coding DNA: TGCGCCAGCAGCTTGGCCATCACACGACAGGGTCCCCCCTACGAGCAGTACTTC.